This TCR beta chain originates from a study of cytomegalovirus exposure and HLA in healthy donors. The CDR3 loop spans 12 amino acids. The germline CDR1 and CDR2 sequences are SNHLY and FYNNEI. Study results and caveats: The listing of 150 to 200 TCR beta chains classed them as cytomegalovirus-associated.

The donors were in the roughly 110-subject validation cohort, distinct from the 666-subject first cohort. Sequencing used immunoSEQ multiplex PCR; TCRdb keeps in-frame clones, though not all of them. Here the sample spans 60,000 to 85,000 clones, approximately 93% being singletons. Notes on this clone: Antigen specificity is unknown. The junction differs from germline at one of its ends, possibly a read error.

Sequencing was done on a sample of PBMCs. This receptor was taken from a man between 18 and 35 years old in good health and CMV-seropositive. The chain employs TRBV2 and TRBJ2-7; 9 nucleotides agree with TRBD1. Written as DNA, the CDR3 is TGTGCCAGCAGTGAATATCAGGGGGACAGGGTCTTC. It is translated as CASSEYQGDRVF.